The clone carrying this TCR beta chain was found once. What it binds is unknown. The sample originates from a study of cytomegalovirus exposure and HLA in healthy donors. Overall study results and limits: In all likelihood, a cluster of highly shared sequence variants was a sequencing artifact.

PCR involved 60 Vbeta and 13 Jbeta primers. Method: immunoSEQ multiplex PCR; TCRdb's copy keeps in-frame clones and lacks some. The table shows 180,000 or so clones, with more than 80% occurring only once. What was sequenced was PBMCs. The clonotype originates from a woman between 18 and 29 years old in good health and CMV-seropositive.

For the CDR3, the DNA is TGTGCCAGCAGCTCGGACTTCTCGTTTCGCACTGAAGCTTTCTTT. Protein product: CASSSDFSFRTEAFF. The chain joins TRBV7-2 to TRBJ1-1; D is ambiguous. The CDR3 spans 15 residues. Germline V CDR1 and CDR2: SGHTA, FQGNSA. The V end was cut by 4 bases, the J end by 4 bases, with 16 bases between.